The present T cell receptor (beta chain) was sequenced within a study of patients and donors after allogeneic stem cell transplantation (dated by TCRdb to the early 2020s). Library preparation employed RT-PCR. Sequenced on a NextSeq 550. The public sequencing data were trimmed at Q25 with fastp and processed into clonotypes with MiXCR by TCRdb, which kept only in-frame beta chains. Rows merge per CDR3 protein into single entries with the most common DNA and genes. Across this sample there are some 20,000 distinct CDR3 sequences, with 25% to 35% seen only once. The ten largest make up approximately 48% of the sample. Including the terminal cysteine and phenylalanine, the CDR3 comprises 14 residues. Left in the record is the CDR3 DNA by itself, 42 bases read in frame from the first base. From a lookup of the germline V gene (reference sequence), CDR1 and CDR2 are DFQATT and SNEGSKA. V was cut back by 5 bases and J by 1 base, leaving a gap of 12 bases between them.

In the case of this clonotype: Its antigen is currently not known. Per-base quality was not reported, and no clone a single base away is much larger than it.

The TCR originated in a human donor who was either an allogeneic HSCT recipient or a stem cell or donor lymphocyte infusion donor (not recorded which). It is not recorded whose cells these are; they may come from a transplant donor. The sample taken for sequencing was blood, either unsorted or a sorted T cell fraction (not recorded which). This receptor chain uses TRBV20-1 and TRBJ2-1; TRBD1 is a possible D gene, resting on 6 matching bases. The DNA sequence is given as TGCAGTGCTTCAGGGGTAAGGTCCTACAATGAGCAGTTCTTC. The resulting protein is CSASGVRSYNEQFF.